The 27 T cell receptor beta chains below come from one sample, sequenced in a study of blood T cells in healthy people across ages (dated by TCRdb to 2014 to 2015). The library was prepared using 5' RACE. The reads were generated on an Illumina HiSeq 2500. A second PCR of roughly 7 to 11 cycles was performed with a sample-barcoded 5' primer and a J-beta primer mix. In TCRdb, the public reads were trimmed at Q25 with fastp and aligned with MiXCR, with productive beta chains retained. Rows merge per CDR3 protein into single entries with the most common DNA and genes. For this sample there are about 1 million distinct CDR3 sequences; under 55% appear just once. The top ten hold over 15% of the sample. The specimen sequenced was blood. These receptors were obtained from a woman aged 55 to 70 in good health.

On this clonotype: The final CDR3 position lacks the conserved phenylalanine or tryptophan, pointing to a likely read error. This rearrangement joins TRBV11-2 to TRBJ2-3, with D possibly matching TRBD2 (6 bases). V shed 1 base and J shed 6 bases, with 14 bases lying between them. The CDR3 loop spans 15 amino acids. In germline, CDR1 is SGHAT, CDR2 FQNNGV. The CDR3 reads CASSLGGAGFDTQYY. The CDR3, as DNA: TGTGCCAGCAGCTTAGGCGGGGCAGGGTTTGATACGCAGTATTAT.

J is TRBJ2-1 and V is TRBV15; possible D gene TRBD2, 5 bases. Germline values: CDR1 LNHNV, CDR2 YYDKDF (reference sequence). The V end lost 5 bases, the J end lost 8 bases, and 16 bases lay between the germline ends. This CDR3 has 14 residues. CDR3 in DNA: TGTGCCACCAGCTTCCGGGATCAGAGGGATGAGCAGTTCTTC. Its protein product is CATSFRDQRDEQFF. Filled out from reference TRBV15 and TRBJ2-1, the complete variable domain reads DAMVIQNPRYQVTQFGKPVTLSCSQTLNHNVMYWYQQKSSQAPKLLFHYYDKDFNNEADTPDNFQSRRPNTSFCFLDIRSPGLGDTAMYLCATSFRDQRDEQFFGPGTRLTVL.

This clonotype has more than one count but fewer than ten. The chain is built from TRBV27 and TRBJ2-7; 9 nucleotides align to TRBD2. The CDR3 is made up of 18 amino acids. Germline V CDR1 and CDR2: MNHEY, SMNVEV (reference sequence). Trimming removed 2 bases from V and 3 bases from J; junction bases left unmatched: 14. This CDR3 reads CASSLGLHPSGTVYEQYF. CDR3 sequence (DNA): TGTGCCAGCAGTTTAGGGCTACACCCTAGCGGGACGGTCTACGAGCAGTACTTC.

The chain recombines TRBV6-5 with TRBJ2-3; 11 nucleotides match TRBD2. The germline V gene encodes CDR1 MNHEY and CDR2 SVGAGI. This CDR3 spans 19 amino acids. Trimming cost V 2 bases and J 2 bases; bases outside gene matches: 12. The CDR3: CASSYGIAGGPGHTDTQYF. The DNA of the CDR3 is TGTGCCAGCAGTTACGGGATAGCGGGAGGGCCGGGGCACACAGATACGCAGTATTTT.

This clonotype was seen a few times. This chain uses TRBV10-3 with TRBJ2-7; 8 nucleotides match TRBD2. The CDR3 spans 12 residues. In germline, CDR1 is ENHRY, CDR2 SYGVKD. V dropped 9 bases and J dropped 0; count of bases not matched to a gene: 1. CDR3 protein: CAISGNSYEQYF. The CDR3 nucleotides are TGTGCCATTAGCGGGAACTCCTACGAGCAGTACTTC.

The V and J genes are TRBV18 and TRBJ2-1; TRBD1 might be the D (5 bases). CDR3 length: 15 residues. The germline V gene has CDR1 KGHSH and CDR2 LQKENI. Between the trimmed V and J ends, which lost 6 bases and 1 base, there was a span of 13 bases. The DNA of the CDR3 is TGTGCCAGCTCCCCCATCAGGGATTCCTACAATGAGCAGTTCTTC. This encodes CASSPIRDSYNEQFF.

This clonotype has only a few counts. This chain joins TRBV9 and TRBJ2-6; 10 nucleotides line up with TRBD1. This CDR3 has 17 residues. J gave up 0 bases and V 4 bases, and 4 bases lay outside the gene matches. Germline V CDR1 and CDR2: SGDLS, YYNGEE. CDR3 protein: CASSTRDRGSGANVLTF. The CDR3 DNA follows: TGTGCCAGCAGCACCCGGGACAGGGGCTCTGGGGCCAACGTCCTGACTTTC.

Concerning this clonotype itself: Mismatch with germline at one junction end may stem from a read error. The chain couples TRBV20-1 to TRBJ2-1; 12 bases are a match to TRBD2. The CDR3 length is 13 residues. CDR1 and CDR2 (germline): DFQATT, SNEGSKA (reference sequence). Here the CDR3 reads CRIPGLAGNERFF. CDR3 DNA: TGCAGAATTCCGGGACTAGCGGGCAATGAGCGGTTCTTC.

This clonotype came up many times. The chain employs TRBV10-3 and TRBJ2-5, with 10 nucleotides matching TRBD2. Germline CDR1 reads ENHRY; CDR2 reads SYGVKD. Losses at the gene ends were 4 bases for V and 1 base for J; bases not matched to a gene: 0. The CDR3 sequence is 14 residues long. CDR3 protein: CAISGTSGQETQYF. CDR3 nucleotide sequence: TGTGCCATCAGTGGGACTAGCGGCCAAGAGACCCAGTACTTC.

The rearrangement uses TRBV20-1 and TRBJ2-7; 10 bases are a match to TRBD2. The V gene end was trimmed by 1 base and the J gene end by 4 bases; junction bases not matched to a gene: 10. Germline assignment: CDR1 DFQATT and CDR2 SNEGSKA (reference sequence). CDR3 length equals 16 residues. The CDR3 DNA follows: TGCAGTGCTAGAGCCCGCAAACTAGCGGGAATTTACGAGCAGTACTTC. It specifies CSARARKLAGIYEQYF.

The sample holds many counts of this clonotype. The chain joins TRBV5-1 to TRBJ2-3; D is possibly TRBD2 (6 bases). This CDR3 region has 14 residues. Germline lookup yields CDR1 SGHRS and CDR2 YFSETQ. The ends were cut back, 6 bases at V and 4 bases at J, with 15 bases in the middle. The CDR3 reads CASNQEGPPDTQYF. The CDR3 coding sequence is TGCGCCAGCAACCAGGAGGGCCCCCCAGATACGCAGTATTTT.

As concerns this clonotype: A junction end diverges from the germline sequence, so it may reflect a read error. This chain links TRBV20-1 with TRBJ2-7, with D tentatively TRBD2 (6 bases). CDR3 size: 13 residues. The V gene's germline CDR1 is DFQATT and CDR2 SNEGSKA (reference sequence). The chain's CDR3 is CSASQSLAYEQYF. CDR3 bases: TGCAGTGCTAGCCAATCACTAGCCTATGAGCAGTACTTC.

J is TRBJ2-5 and V is TRBV20-1; tentative D call: TRBD1 (5 bases). The J call may not be correct, given that the DNA end is closer to TRBJ2-7. The V gene's germline CDR1 is DFQATT and CDR2 SNEGSKA (reference sequence). The length of the CDR3 is 15 residues. CDR3 nucleotide sequence: TGCAGTGCTAGCCTATCACAGGCGACTCCATACGAGCAGTACTTC. It yields the protein CSASLSQATPYEQYF.

This clonotype was seen only a few times. The rearrangement joins TRBV20-1 to TRBJ2-3, with D tentatively TRBD1 or TRBD2 (5 bases each). CDR1 and CDR2 (germline): DFQATT, SNEGSKA (reference sequence). Trimming shortened V by 4 bases and J by 8 bases, and 22 bases separated the two germline ends. This CDR3 is built from 15 residues. The CDR3 sequence: CSATGPGSGTGTQYF. The CDR3 nucleotides read TGCAGTGCTACCGGTCCCGGGTCAGGGACGGGTACGCAGTATTTT.

This clonotype was seen just once. The chain is built from TRBV15 and TRBJ2-7, with no clear D. Germline V gene sequence: CDR1 LNHNV, CDR2 YYDKDF (reference sequence). With 7 bases removed from V and 2 bases from J, the gap between germline ends came to 9 bases. The CDR3 has 12 amino acids. The CDR3 DNA reads as TGTGCCACCATGGGAACAACCTACGAGCAGTACTTC. It translates to CATMGTTYEQYF.

The table lists this clonotype with a few counts. The chain joins TRBV5-1 to TRBJ2-1; D not certain. The germline V and J ends were trimmed by 2 bases and 3 bases, with 12 bases remaining between them. The CDR3 is 15 residues long. Germline loops: CDR1 SGHRS, CDR2 YFSETQ. Written as DNA, the CDR3 is TGCGCCAGCAGCTTTTACCCGGACGACTACAATGAGCAGTTCTTC. This sequence encodes CASSFYPDDYNEQFF. Based on the CDR3 plus reference TRBV5-1 and TRBJ2-1, the full variable domain is KAGVTQTPRYLIKTRGQQVTLSCSPISGHRSVSWYQQTPGQGLQFLFEYFSETQRNKGNFPGRFSGRQFSNSRSEMNVSTLELGDSALYLCASSFYPDDYNEQFFGPGTRLTVL.

The chain links TRBV27 to TRBJ2-1; 14 nucleotides agree with TRBD2. Germline V gene data show CDR1 as MNHEY and CDR2 as SMNVEV (reference sequence). The length of the CDR3 is 15 residues. The V gene end was trimmed by 7 bases and the J gene end by 7 bases; junction bases not matched to a gene: 6. The CDR3 region has the DNA TGTGCCAGCAAGTCCTGGACTAGCGGGAGGAATGAGCAGTTCTTC. This encodes CASKSWTSGRNEQFF.

The rearrangement links TRBV4-2 to TRBJ2-7, with 7 bases fitting TRBD2. Looked up from germline, CDR1 is LGHNA and CDR2 is YNFKEQ. V dropped 1 base and J dropped 2; count of bases not matched to a gene: 5. CDR3 length equals 15 residues. As DNA, the CDR3 is TGTGCCAGCAGCCAAGCTCTAGCGGAGACCTACGAGCAGTACTTC. It specifies CASSQALAETYEQYF.

This clonotype was observed many times. The chain uses TRBV7-3 and TRBJ2-1; D is possibly TRBD2 (6 bases). The CDR3 is made up of 15 amino acids. Germline V gene lookup returns CDR1 SGHTA and CDR2 FQGTGA. V was pared by 2 bases and J by 3 bases, with 11 bases between. The CDR3 region is CASSLDGRIYNEQFF. The CDR3 DNA reads TGTGCCAGCAGCTTAGATGGGAGGATCTACAATGAGCAGTTCTTC.

This clonotype was seen only a few times. This chain links TRBV7-2 with TRBJ2-5, with TRBD2 identical over 7 bases. The J call is uncertain, as TRBJ2-7 better fits the DNA end. The CDR3 has 16 amino acids. Germline CDR1 reads SGHTA; CDR2 reads FQGNSA. CDR3 coding DNA: TGTGCCAGCAGCGTGACCCCCGGGACTATTTTAGCCGAGCAGTACTTC. This translates into CASSVTPGTILAEQYF.

The chain is built from TRBV6-5 and TRBJ1-6; no reliable D call. Trimming removed 4 bases from V and 9 bases from J, with 13 bases in between. CDR3 size: 14 residues. The germline V gene encodes CDR1 MNHEY and CDR2 SVGAGI. The CDR3 DNA sequence: TGTGCCAGCAGTTCCCAAATGACCACTTCACCCCTCCACTTT. Amino acid sequence: CASSSQMTTSPLHF.

V usage is TRBV27 and J usage is TRBJ2-4, with 9 bases that match TRBD1. The J call could be wrong; TRBJ2-7 is a better fit for the DNA end. The CDR3 sequence is 16 residues long. Looked up from germline, CDR1 is MNHEY and CDR2 is SMNVEV (reference sequence). DNA of the CDR3: TGTGCCAGCAGTTTAGAAGGGACAGGGTTCTCCTACGAGCAGTACTTC. This sequence encodes CASSLEGTGFSYEQYF.

The chain joins TRBV10-3 to TRBJ2-7; tentatively, D is TRBD1 (5 bases). CDR1 ENHRY and CDR2 SYGVKD come from the germline V gene. The CDR3 consists of 13 residues. With 3 bases removed from V and 6 bases from J, the gap between germline ends came to 12 bases. This chain's CDR3 is CAISDRDYAEQYF. DNA of the CDR3: TGTGCCATCAGTGACAGGGATTATGCCGAGCAGTACTTC.

The chain joins TRBV20-1 to TRBJ2-7; 9 nucleotides line up with TRBD2. The assigned J gene may be wrong: the sequence end matches TRBJ2-5 better. Germline CDR1 is DFQATT and CDR2 is SNEGSKA (reference sequence). The CDR3 has 14 residues. CDR3 nucleotide sequence: TGCAGTGCTAGGGTAGCGGGAGTGAAAGAGACCCAGTACTTC. Protein product: CSARVAGVKETQYF.

The chain links TRBV28 to TRBJ2-5, with 7 nucleotides matching TRBD2. The V segment lost 1 base and the J segment 4 bases; nucleotides outside the gene matches: 9. Germline CDR1 is MDHEN and CDR2 is SYDVKM. The CDR3 loop spans 16 amino acids. CDR3 nucleotide sequence: TGTGCCAGCAGTTTATATATCGGGGGGAGGGGAGAGACCCAGTACTTC. Encoded protein: CASSLYIGGRGETQYF. Drawing the rest from reference TRBV28 and TRBJ2-5, the complete variable domain is DVKVTQSSRYLVKRTGEKVFLECVQDMDHENMFWYRQDPGLGLRLIYFSYDVKMKEKGDIPEGYSVSREKKERFSLILESASTNQTSMYLCASSLYIGGRGETQYFGPGTRLLVL.

Details on this clonotype: A read error may account for a junction end that differs from germline. This chain links TRBV20-1 with TRBJ2-5; 9 bases align to TRBD1. Per germline, CDR1 DFQATT and CDR2 SNEGSKA (reference sequence). The CDR3 sequence is 15 residues long. CDR3 nucleotides: TGCAGTGCTACGAGCCGGGACAGGGACCAAGAGGCCCAGTACTTC. Translation gives CSATSRDRDQEAQYF.

The table lists this clonotype with a few counts. V and J are TRBV20-1 and TRBJ1-2, with D possibly matching TRBD1 (5 bases). V gave up 6 bases and J gave up 0 bases, with 8 bases separating them. CDR1 and CDR2 from the germline V gene are DFQATT and SNEGSKA (reference sequence). The CDR3 covers 12 residues. The CDR3 nucleotides are TGCAGTGCGAAACAGGCTAACTATGGCTACACCTTC. Translation: CSAKQANYGYTF.